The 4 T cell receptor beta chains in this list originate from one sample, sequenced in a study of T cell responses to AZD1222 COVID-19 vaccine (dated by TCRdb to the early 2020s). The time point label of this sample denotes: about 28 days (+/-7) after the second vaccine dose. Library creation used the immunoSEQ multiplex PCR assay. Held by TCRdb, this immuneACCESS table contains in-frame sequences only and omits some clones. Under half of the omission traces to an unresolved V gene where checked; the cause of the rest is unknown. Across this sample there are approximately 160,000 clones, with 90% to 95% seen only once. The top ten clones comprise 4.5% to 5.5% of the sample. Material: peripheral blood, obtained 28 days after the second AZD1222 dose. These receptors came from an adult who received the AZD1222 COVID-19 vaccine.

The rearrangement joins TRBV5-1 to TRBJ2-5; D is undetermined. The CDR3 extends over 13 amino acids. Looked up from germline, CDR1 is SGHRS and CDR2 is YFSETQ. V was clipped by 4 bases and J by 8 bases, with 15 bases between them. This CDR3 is CASSLGDTGTQYF. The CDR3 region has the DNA TGCGCCAGCAGCCTTGGCGACACGGGCACCCAGTACTTC.

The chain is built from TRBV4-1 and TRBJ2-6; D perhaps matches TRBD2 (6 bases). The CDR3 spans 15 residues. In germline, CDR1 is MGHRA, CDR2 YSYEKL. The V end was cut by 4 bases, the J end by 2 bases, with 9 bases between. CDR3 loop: CASSLLATGANVLTF. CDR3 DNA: TGCGCCAGCAGCCTTCTAGCGACTGGGGCCAACGTCCTGACTTTC.

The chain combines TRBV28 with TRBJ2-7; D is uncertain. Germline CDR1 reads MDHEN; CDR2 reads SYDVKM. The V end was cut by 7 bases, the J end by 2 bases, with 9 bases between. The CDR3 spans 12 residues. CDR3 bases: TGTGCCAGCACCGCGACGACCTACGAGCAGTACTTC. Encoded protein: CASTATTYEQYF. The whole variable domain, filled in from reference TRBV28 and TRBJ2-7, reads DVKVTQSSRYLVKRTGEKVFLECVQDMDHENMFWYRQDPGLGLRLIYFSYDVKMKEKGDIPEGYSVSREKKERFSLILESASTNQTSMYLCASTATTYEQYFGPGTRLTVT.

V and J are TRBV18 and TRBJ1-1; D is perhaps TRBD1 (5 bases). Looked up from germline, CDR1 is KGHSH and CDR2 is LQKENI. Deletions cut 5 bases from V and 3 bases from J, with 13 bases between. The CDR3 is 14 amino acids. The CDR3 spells CASSSEPGYTEAFF. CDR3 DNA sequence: TGTGCCAGCTCATCAGAGCCAGGGTACACTGAAGCTTTCTTT.